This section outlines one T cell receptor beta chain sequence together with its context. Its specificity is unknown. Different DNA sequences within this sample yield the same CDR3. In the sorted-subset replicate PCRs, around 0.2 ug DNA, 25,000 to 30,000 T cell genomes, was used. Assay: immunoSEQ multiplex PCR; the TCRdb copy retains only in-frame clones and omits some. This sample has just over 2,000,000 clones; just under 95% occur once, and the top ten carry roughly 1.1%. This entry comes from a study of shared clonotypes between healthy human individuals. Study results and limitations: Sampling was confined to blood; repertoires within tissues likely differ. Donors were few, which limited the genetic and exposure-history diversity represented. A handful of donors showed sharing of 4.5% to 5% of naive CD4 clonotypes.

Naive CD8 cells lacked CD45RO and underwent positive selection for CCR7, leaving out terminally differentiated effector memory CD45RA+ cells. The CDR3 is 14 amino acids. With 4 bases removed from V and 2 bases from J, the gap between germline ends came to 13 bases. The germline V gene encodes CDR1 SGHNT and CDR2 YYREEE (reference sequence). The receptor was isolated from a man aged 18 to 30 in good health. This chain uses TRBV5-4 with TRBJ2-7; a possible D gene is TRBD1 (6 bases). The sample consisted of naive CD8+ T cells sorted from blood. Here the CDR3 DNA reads TGTGCCAGCAGCCCGGACAGCTCCCCCTACGAGCAGTACTTC. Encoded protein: CASSPDSSPYEQYF.